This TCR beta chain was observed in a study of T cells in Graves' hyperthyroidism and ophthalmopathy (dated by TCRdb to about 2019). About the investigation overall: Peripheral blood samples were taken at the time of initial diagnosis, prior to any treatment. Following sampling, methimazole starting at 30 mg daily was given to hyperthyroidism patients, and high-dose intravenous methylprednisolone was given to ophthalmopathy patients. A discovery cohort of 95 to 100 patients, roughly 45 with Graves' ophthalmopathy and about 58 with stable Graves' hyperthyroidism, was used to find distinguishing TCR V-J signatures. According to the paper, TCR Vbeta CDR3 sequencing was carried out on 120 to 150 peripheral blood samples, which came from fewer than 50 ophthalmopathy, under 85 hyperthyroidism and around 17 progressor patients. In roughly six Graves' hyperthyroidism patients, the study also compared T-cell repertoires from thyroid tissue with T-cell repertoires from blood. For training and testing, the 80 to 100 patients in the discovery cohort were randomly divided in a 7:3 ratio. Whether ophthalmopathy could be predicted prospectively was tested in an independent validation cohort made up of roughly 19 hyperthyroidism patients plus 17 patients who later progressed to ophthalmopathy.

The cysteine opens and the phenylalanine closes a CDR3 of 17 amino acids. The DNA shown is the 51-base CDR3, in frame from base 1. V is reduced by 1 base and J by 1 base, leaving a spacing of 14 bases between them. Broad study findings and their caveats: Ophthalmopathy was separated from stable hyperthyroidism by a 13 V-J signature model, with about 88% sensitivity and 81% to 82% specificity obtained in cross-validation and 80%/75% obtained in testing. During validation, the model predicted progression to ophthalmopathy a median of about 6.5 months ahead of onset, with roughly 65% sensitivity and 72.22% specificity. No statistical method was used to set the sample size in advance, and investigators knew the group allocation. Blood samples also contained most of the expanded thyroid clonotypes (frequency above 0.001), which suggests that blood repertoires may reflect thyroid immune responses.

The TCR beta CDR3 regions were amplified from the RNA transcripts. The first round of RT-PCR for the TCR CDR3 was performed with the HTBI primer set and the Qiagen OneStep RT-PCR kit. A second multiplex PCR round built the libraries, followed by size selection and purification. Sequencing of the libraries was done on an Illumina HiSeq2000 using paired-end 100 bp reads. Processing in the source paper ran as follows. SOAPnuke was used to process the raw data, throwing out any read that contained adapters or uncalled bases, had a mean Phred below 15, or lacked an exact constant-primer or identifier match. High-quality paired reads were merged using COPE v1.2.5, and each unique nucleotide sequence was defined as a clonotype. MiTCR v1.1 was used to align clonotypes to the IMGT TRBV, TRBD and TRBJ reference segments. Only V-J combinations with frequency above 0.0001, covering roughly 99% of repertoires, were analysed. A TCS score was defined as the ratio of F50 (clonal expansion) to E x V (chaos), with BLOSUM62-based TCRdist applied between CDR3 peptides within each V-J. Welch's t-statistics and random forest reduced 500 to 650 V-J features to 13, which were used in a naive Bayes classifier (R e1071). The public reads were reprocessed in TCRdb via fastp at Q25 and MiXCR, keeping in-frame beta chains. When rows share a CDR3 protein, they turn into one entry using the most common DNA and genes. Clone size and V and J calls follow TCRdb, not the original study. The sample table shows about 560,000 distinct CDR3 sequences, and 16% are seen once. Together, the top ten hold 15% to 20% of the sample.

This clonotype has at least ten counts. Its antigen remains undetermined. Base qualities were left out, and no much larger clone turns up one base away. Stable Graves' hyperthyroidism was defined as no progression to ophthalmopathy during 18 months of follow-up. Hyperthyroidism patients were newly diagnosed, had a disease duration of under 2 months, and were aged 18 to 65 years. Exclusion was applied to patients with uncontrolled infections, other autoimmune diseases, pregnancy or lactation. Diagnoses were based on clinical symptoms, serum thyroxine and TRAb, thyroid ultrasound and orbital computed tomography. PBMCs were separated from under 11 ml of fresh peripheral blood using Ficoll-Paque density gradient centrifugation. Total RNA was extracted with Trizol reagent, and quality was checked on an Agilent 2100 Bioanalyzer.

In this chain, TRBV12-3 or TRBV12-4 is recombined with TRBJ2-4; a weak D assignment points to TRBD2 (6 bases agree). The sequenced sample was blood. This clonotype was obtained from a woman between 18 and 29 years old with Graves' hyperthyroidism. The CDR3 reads CASSLGVGDWAKNIQYF. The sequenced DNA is TGTGCCAGCAGTTTAGGCGTGGGGGACTGGGCCAAAAACATTCAGTACTTC.